Listed here are 6 T cell receptor beta chains from one sample, sequenced in a study of blood T cell repertoires in COVID-19. Method: immunoSEQ multiplex PCR; TCRdb's copy keeps in-frame clones and lacks some. The sample includes a few hundred thousand clones, approximately 82% of them seen just once. Sequenced sample: peripheral blood. Receptors were obtained from a human donor in a cohort sampled during active COVID-19.

In this sample, this clone turned up once. The same CDR3 is also encoded by other DNA sequences in this sample. The CDR3 is CASSRDRGDTGELFF. DNA for the CDR3: TGTGCCAGCAGTCGGGACAGGGGTGACACCGGGGAGCTGTTTTTT. The chain is built from TRBV6-5 and TRBJ2-2; 10 bases fit TRBD1. Germline V gene data show CDR1 as MNHEY and CDR2 as SVGAGI. The CDR3 length is 15 residues. V gave up 5 bases and J gave up 3 bases; unmatched junction bases: 3.

The gene calls are TRBV6-2 or TRBV6-3 and TRBJ2-5; weak D call: TRBD2 (6 bases). The V end was cut by 2 bases, the J end by 5 bases, with 15 bases between. The germline gives CDR1 MNHEY, CDR2 SVGEGT. The CDR3 totals 15 residues. CDR3 in amino acids: CASSYTVTGSETQYF. The CDR3 nucleotides read TGTGCCAGCAGTTACACGGTGACCGGGAGCGAGACCCAGTACTTC.

This clone was detected many times. The chain has TRBV2 and TRBJ2-3; 9 bases are shared with TRBD1. Germline CDR1 SNHLY, CDR2 FYNNEI. The CDR3 has 14 amino acids. With V trimmed by 6 bases and J by 2 bases, 3 bases remained unmatched. CDR3 sequence reads: CASRGTGYTDTQYF. Here the CDR3 DNA reads TGTGCCAGCAGAGGGACAGGGTACACAGATACGCAGTATTTT.

This sequence joins TRBV6-5 and TRBJ1-5; 7 bases line up with TRBD1. V shed 4 bases, J shed 4 bases, and the junction held 10 bases outside the gene matches. CDR3 length: 16 residues. Per the germline V gene, CDR1 is MNHEY and CDR2 is SVGAGI. The CDR3 sequence: CASSSTKQGRNQPQHF. The CDR3 coding sequence is TGTGCCAGCAGTTCGACTAAACAGGGGCGGAATCAGCCCCAGCATTTT.

This chain connects TRBV28 to TRBJ2-1; 12 nucleotides match TRBD2. V lost 6 bases, J lost 5 bases, and 14 bases stayed unmatched. CDR1 is MDHEN and CDR2 is SYDVKM in the germline V gene. The CDR3 is 18 amino acids. DNA of the CDR3: TGTGCCAGCAGAAGAGCGGGACTAGCGGGCCTCCGCGACAATGAGCAGTTCTTC. Protein product: CASRRAGLAGLRDNEQFF.

The chain is built from TRBV5-1 and TRBJ1-2; no reliable D call. V gave up 4 bases and J gave up 3 bases, with 7 bases separating them. The germline gives CDR1 SGHRS, CDR2 YFSETQ. CDR3 length equals 12 residues. This chain's CDR3 is CASSASDYGYTF. CDR3 bases: TGCGCCAGCAGCGCTTCGGACTATGGCTACACCTTC.